This T cell receptor (beta chain) is drawn from a study of breast tumors, draining lymph nodes, adjacent tissues. The lymph nodes were axillary draining lymph nodes from breast cancer patients. TCRdb re-derived calls from the multiplex PCR reads in MiXCR, one entry per CDR3 protein. The sample has approximately 250,000 distinct CDR3 sequences, approximately 36% seen once. Concerning this clonotype itself: A much larger clonotype is one base distant, so this may be a read error.

The sequence derives from a female donor with breast cancer. Some clones in this sample may be carry-over from other donors' samples. Sequenced material: axillary lymph node tissue.

The CDR3 is CASSPPSGPQEAQYF. The CDR3 DNA is TGTGCCAGCTCACCACCGTCAGGCCCGCAAGAGGCCCAGTACTTC. This chain links TRBV18 with TRBJ2-5; no reliable D call. This CDR3 has 15 residues. Germline V gene sequence: CDR1 KGHSH, CDR2 LQKENI. Complete variable domain (other parts from reference TRBV18 and TRBJ2-5): NAGVMQNPRHLVRRRGQEARLRCSPMKGHSHVYWYRQLPEEGLKFMVYLQKENIIDESGMPKERFSAEFPKEGPSILRIQQVVRGDSAAYFCASSPPSGPQEAQYFGPGTRLLVL.